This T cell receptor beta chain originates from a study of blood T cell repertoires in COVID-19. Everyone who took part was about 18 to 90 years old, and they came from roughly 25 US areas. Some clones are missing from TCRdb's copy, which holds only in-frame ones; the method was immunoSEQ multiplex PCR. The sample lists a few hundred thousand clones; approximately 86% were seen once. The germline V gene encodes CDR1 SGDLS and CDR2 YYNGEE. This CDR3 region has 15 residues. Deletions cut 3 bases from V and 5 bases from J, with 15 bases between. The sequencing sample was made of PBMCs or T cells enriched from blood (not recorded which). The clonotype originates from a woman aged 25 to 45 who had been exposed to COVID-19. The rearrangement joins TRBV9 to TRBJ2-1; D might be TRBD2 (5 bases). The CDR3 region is CASSAQPGLHNEQFF. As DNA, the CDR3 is TGTGCCAGCAGCGCTCAACCCGGACTGCACAATGAGCAGTTCTTC.